Listed here are 20 T cell receptor beta chains from one sample, sequenced in a study of CD8 T cells in Susac syndrome. With random hexamers, reverse transcription was performed on about 0.45 to 1 ug of RNA. In TCRdb, the immunoSEQ multiplex PCR reads were re-called with MiXCR into one record per CDR3 protein. The profile shows about 280,000 distinct CDR3 sequences, around 83% of them singletons. Sequencing was performed on CD8+ T cells from PBMCs. The origin of the receptors is a human donor with multiple sclerosis.

This clonotype was recorded only once. The chain is built from TRBV27 and TRBJ1-1; D is unclear. The CDR3 is made up of 13 amino acids. Germline CDR1 MNHEY, CDR2 SMNVEV (reference sequence). V dropped 0 bases and J dropped 6 bases, with 8 bases sitting between them. The CDR3 sequence is CASSLSEVAEAFF. In nucleotides, the CDR3 is TGTGCCAGCAGTTTATCGGAAGTCGCTGAAGCTTTCTTT.

V is TRBV7-6 and J is TRBJ1-2; 8 bases fit TRBD1. CDR3 length: 12 residues. J lost 7 bases, V lost 4 bases, and 2 bases had no gene match. Germline CDR1 and CDR2: SGHVS and FNYEAQ. The DNA for the CDR3 is TGTGCCAGCAGCTCCAGGGGGCTTGGCTACACCTTC. Amino acid sequence: CASSSRGLGYTF.

A few counts support this clonotype. J is TRBJ2-7 and V is TRBV5-4; D gene unclear. Germline CDR1 SGHNT, CDR2 YYREEE (reference sequence). Trimming removed 4 bases at V and 3 bases at J, with 11 bases between. This CDR3 comprises 13 residues. The CDR3 nucleotides read TGTGCCAGCAGCCCACCCACAAGCTACGAGCAGTACTTC. Protein: CASSPPTSYEQYF.

This clonotype has more than one count but fewer than ten. This rearrangement joins TRBV7-3 to TRBJ2-3; 12 nucleotides line up with TRBD1. After removal of 3 bases from V and 6 bases from J, the junction contained 7 bases not matched to a gene. The CDR3 length is 16 residues. CDR1 and CDR2 (germline): SGHTA, FQGTGA. The CDR3, as DNA: TGTGCCAGCAGCTTGACCGGGACAGGGGGCGAGGATACGCAGTATTTT. It specifies CASSLTGTGGEDTQYF.

The chain is built from TRBV28 and TRBJ2-5; D may be TRBD2 (6 bases). Between the trimmed V and J ends, which lost 7 bases and 1 base, there was a span of 16 bases. The CDR3 is 15 amino acids. The V gene's germline CDR1 is MDHEN and CDR2 SYDVKM. This CDR3 is CASTWGVGGQETQYF. CDR3 coding DNA: TGTGCCAGCACCTGGGGGGTCGGGGGCCAAGAGACCCAGTACTTC.

The chain recombines TRBV11-2 with TRBJ2-1; 9 positions agree with TRBD2. V was clipped by 4 bases and J by 10 bases; unmatched bases: 14. This CDR3 region has 16 residues. Germline V gene sequence: CDR1 SGHAT, CDR2 FQNNGV. CDR3 region: CASSWRGGQTIPEQFF. For the CDR3, the DNA is TGTGCCAGCAGCTGGCGGGGGGGACAGACGATACCCGAGCAGTTCTTC.

The V gene is TRBV27, the J gene TRBJ2-3; 11 nucleotides agree with TRBD2. Looked up from germline, CDR1 is MNHEY and CDR2 is SMNVEV (reference sequence). The CDR3 has 16 amino acids. The trim removed 8 bases at V and 6 bases at J, leaving 13 bases unmatched. CDR3 sequence: CASERRGTSGMDTQYF. In DNA, the CDR3 is TGTGCCAGCGAACGCCGCGGGACTAGCGGCATGGATACGCAGTATTTT.

A word on this clonotype: The junction does not match germline at one end; this may be a read error. V usage is TRBV27 and J usage is TRBJ2-1; D is ambiguous. This CDR3 is 13 amino acids long. Germline loops: CDR1 MNHEY, CDR2 SMNVEV (reference sequence). This CDR3 reads CASIEPGYDEQFF. The CDR3 region has the DNA TGTGCCAGCATCGAACCAGGCTACGATGAGCAGTTCTTC.

The chain employs TRBV20-1 and TRBJ1-1, with D hard to call. The V gene's germline CDR1 is DFQATT and CDR2 SNEGSKA (reference sequence). The CDR3 extends over 13 amino acids. With 0 bases removed from V and 4 bases from J, the gap between germline ends came to 9 bases. The CDR3 sequence is CSARDFLGTEAFF. In DNA, the CDR3 is TGCAGTGCTAGAGATTTTTTGGGCACTGAAGCTTTCTTT.

This clonotype was seen a single time. This sequence joins TRBV30 and TRBJ2-7; 8 bases align to TRBD2. Germline V lookup: CDR1 GTSNPN, CDR2 SVGIG (reference sequence). CDR3 length: 16 amino acids. Germline trimming cut 1 base from V and 6 bases from J; bases unmatched to any gene: 14. The CDR3 DNA follows: TGTGCCTGGAGTGGACGTAGCGGGAAGGAAAGAGGCGAGCAGTACTTC. Translation gives CAWSGRSGKERGEQYF.

This chain connects TRBV5-8 to TRBJ1-2; D possibly corresponds to TRBD1 (5 bases). This CDR3 comprises 18 residues. The germline V gene has CDR1 SGHTS and CDR2 YDEGEE. V lost 0 bases and J lost 2, with 20 bases in between. The CDR3 DNA is TGTGCCAGCAGCTTGGGGGCCGGAGGGGATTTGCTAAACTATGGCTACACCTTC. This encodes CASSLGAGGDLLNYGYTF.

The chain carries TRBV27 and TRBJ1-6; D gene uncertain. Germline loops: CDR1 MNHEY, CDR2 SMNVEV (reference sequence). V gave up 8 bases and J gave up 6 bases, with 11 bases separating them. The CDR3 is made up of 13 amino acids. CDR3 DNA: TGTGCCAGCGCATGGGGAGGTAATTCACCCCTCCACTTT. Protein product: CASAWGGNSPLHF.

V gene TRBV2 combines with J gene TRBJ2-2; 7 nucleotides match TRBD1. V lost 2 bases, J lost 1 base, and 1 base stayed unmatched. Germline V gene data show CDR1 as SNHLY and CDR2 as FYNNEI. CDR3 length equals 15 residues. CDR3 residues: CASSEWTGNTGELFF. The CDR3 DNA follows: TGTGCCAGCAGTGAATGGACAGGGAACACCGGGGAGCTGTTTTTT. Complete variable domain (other parts from reference TRBV2 and TRBJ2-2): EPEVTQTPSHQVTQMGQEVILRCVPISNHLYFYWYRQILGQKVEFLVSFYNNEISEKSEIFDDQFSVERPDGSNFTLKIRSTKLEDSAMYFCASSEWTGNTGELFFGEGSRLTVL.

The chain couples TRBV2 to TRBJ2-2; the match to TRBD1 covers 7 bases. CDR3 length: 16 amino acids. V lost 1 base to trimming and J lost 8 bases; unmatched junction nucleotides: 10. Germline CDR1 is SNHLY and CDR2 is FYNNEI. CDR3 loop: CASSEGVGTVRGELFF. CDR3 DNA sequence: TGTGCCAGCAGTGAAGGGGTAGGGACAGTGAGAGGGGAGCTGTTTTTT. The variable domain in full, with the rest retrieved from reference TRBV2 and TRBJ2-2, is EPEVTQTPSHQVTQMGQEVILRCVPISNHLYFYWYRQILGQKVEFLVSFYNNEISEKSEIFDDQFSVERPDGSNFTLKIRSTKLEDSAMYFCASSEGVGTVRGELFFGEGSRLTVL.

A few counts support this clonotype. The junction departs from the called germline gene at one end, perhaps through a read error. This chain links TRBV5-1 with TRBJ1-1; D not certain. The CDR3 has 16 residues. The V gene's germline CDR1 is SGHRS and CDR2 YFSETQ. The CDR3 reads CASSSSDLAGPPRAFF. CDR3 nucleotides: TGTGCCAGCAGCTCCAGTGATCTCGCGGGCCCACCTAGAGCTTTCTTT.

The chain has TRBV10-3 and TRBJ2-2; 7 positions agree with TRBD1. CDR1 and CDR2 (germline): ENHRY, SYGVKD. Trimming at V came to 7 bases and at J to 6 bases, leaving 8 bases not matched to a gene. This CDR3 spans 14 amino acids. The CDR3 protein is CAITDWQGAGELFF. CDR3 coding DNA: TGTGCCATCACCGACTGGCAGGGGGCCGGGGAGCTGTTTTTT.

This clonotype was recorded only once. The rearrangement links TRBV28 to TRBJ2-1; 10 bases are a match to TRBD2. V lost 7 bases and J lost 2; bases outside the gene matches: 5. This CDR3 contains 15 residues. CDR1 and CDR2 from the germline V gene are MDHEN and SYDVKM. CDR3 DNA: TGTGCCAGCACAACCCTAGCGGGAGCCTACAATGAGCAGTTCTTC. This encodes CASTTLAGAYNEQFF.

This chain uses TRBV28 with TRBJ2-7, with D possibly TRBD2 on 5 matching bases. V dropped 5 bases and J dropped 2 bases, with 13 bases sitting between them. The CDR3 length is 14 residues. Germline CDR1 reads MDHEN; CDR2 reads SYDVKM. The CDR3 loop reads CASSTEGSPYEQYF. In DNA form, the CDR3 reads TGTGCCAGCAGTACCGAGGGTTCTCCCTACGAGCAGTACTTC.

This chain links TRBV5-5 with TRBJ2-2, with 7 bases that match TRBD2. J was trimmed by 6 bases and V by 1 base; bases with no gene match: 6. The CDR3 is 15 amino acids. Germline values: CDR1 SGHKS, CDR2 YYEKEE (reference sequence). The CDR3 DNA reads as TGTGCCAGCAGCTTGAGGACTAGAGTGGCCGGGGAGCTGTTTTTT. Its protein product is CASSLRTRVAGELFF.

This chain links TRBV7-9 with TRBJ2-2, with 13 nucleotides matching TRBD2. With 5 bases clipped from V and 7 bases from J, the junction kept 7 bases outside the gene matches. Germline V gene sequence: CDR1 SEHNR, CDR2 FQNEAQ (reference sequence). This CDR3 region has 16 residues. The CDR3 bases are TGTGCCAGCAGCGCTACTAGCGGGAGGGCACACGGGGAGCTGTTTTTT. Amino acids: CASSATSGRAHGELFF.